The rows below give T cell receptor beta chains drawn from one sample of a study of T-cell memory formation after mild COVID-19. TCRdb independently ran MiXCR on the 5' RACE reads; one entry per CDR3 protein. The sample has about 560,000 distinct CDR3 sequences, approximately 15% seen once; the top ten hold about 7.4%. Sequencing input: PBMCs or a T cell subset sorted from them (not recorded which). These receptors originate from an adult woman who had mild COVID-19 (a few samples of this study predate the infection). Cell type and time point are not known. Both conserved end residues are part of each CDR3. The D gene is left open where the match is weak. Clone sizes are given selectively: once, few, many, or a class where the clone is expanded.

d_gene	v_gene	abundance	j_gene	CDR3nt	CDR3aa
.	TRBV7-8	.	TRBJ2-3	TGTGCCAGCTCACCCCTGTCGGGGCGGGGCACAGATACGCAGTATTTT	CASSPLSGRGTDTQYF
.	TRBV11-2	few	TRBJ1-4	TGTGCCAGCAGCTTAGGCAGGGGAAGAGGGAAGAATGAAAAACTGTTTTTT	CASSLGRGRGKNEKLFF
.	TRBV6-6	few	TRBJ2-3	TGTGCCAGCAGTTACAGATCCTATAGCACAGATACGCAGTATTTT	CASSYRSYSTDTQYF
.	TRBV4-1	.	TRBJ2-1	TGCGCCAGCAAACCGCAGGGCAAGTCCTACAATGAGCAGTTCTTC	CASKPQGKSYNEQFF
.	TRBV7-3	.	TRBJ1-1	TGTGCCAGCAGCTTAGAAGGGTCCCACACTGAAGCTTTCTTT	CASSLEGSHTEAFF
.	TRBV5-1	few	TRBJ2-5	TGCGCCAGCAGCTCGGAACAATCGGGAACCCAGTACTTC	CASSSEQSGTQYF
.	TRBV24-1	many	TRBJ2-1	TGTGCCACCAGTGGCTACAATGAGCAGTTCTTC	CATSGYNEQFF
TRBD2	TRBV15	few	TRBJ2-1	TGTGCCACCAGCAGATCGACTAGCCTCAATGAGCAGTTCTTC	CATSRSTSLNEQFF
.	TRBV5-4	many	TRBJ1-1	TGTGCCAGCAGCGGGGACACTGAAGCTTTCTTT	CASSGDTEAFF
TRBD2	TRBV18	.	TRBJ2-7	TGTGCCAGCTCACCAAGCTTAGCGGGAGCGCGGTCCTACGAGCAGTACTTC	CASSPSLAGARSYEQYF
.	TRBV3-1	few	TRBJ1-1	TGTGCCAGCAGCCAAGGGGGGACATGGAACACTGAAGCTTTCTTT	CASSQGGTWNTEAFF
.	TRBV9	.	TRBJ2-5	TGTGCCAGCAGCCTAGCCGGGACAACACAAGAGACCCAGTACTTC	CASSLAGTTQETQYF
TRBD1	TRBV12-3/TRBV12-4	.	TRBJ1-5	TGTGCCAGCAGTTCCGGGACAGGGGGATATAGCAATCAGCCCCAGCATTTT	CASSSGTGGYSNQPQHF
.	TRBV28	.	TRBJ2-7	TGTGCCAGCAGTTTTTTGTTCAGCTACGAGCAGTACTTC	CASSFLFSYEQYF
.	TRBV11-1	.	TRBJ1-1	TGTGCCAGCAGCCCCCTTCGGGACCGGAACACTGAAGCTTTCTTT	CASSPLRDRNTEAFF
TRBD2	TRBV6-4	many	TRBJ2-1	TGTGCCAGCAGTAAACTAGCGGGAACCTACAATGAGCAGTTCTTC	CASSKLAGTYNEQFF
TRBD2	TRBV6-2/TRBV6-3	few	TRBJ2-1	TGTGCCAGCAGTTTCCCCGCAACTAGCGGGAGGGACAATGAGCAGTTCTTC	CASSFPATSGRDNEQFF
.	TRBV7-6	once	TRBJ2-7	TGTGCCAGCAGCTCCCGGGACGGCTCCTACGAGCAGTACTTC	CASSSRDGSYEQYF
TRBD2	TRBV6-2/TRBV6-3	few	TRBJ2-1	TGTGCCAGCAAAAAGTCGGGAGGGCCCCCCTACAATGAGCAGTTCTTC	CASKKSGGPPYNEQFF
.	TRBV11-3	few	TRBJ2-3	TGTGCCAGCAGACGCCTGCAGGTAGATACGCAGTATTTT	CASRRLQVDTQYF
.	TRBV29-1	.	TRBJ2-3	TGCAGCGTTGAAGTCTGGACAGATACGCAGTATTTT	CSVEVWTDTQYF
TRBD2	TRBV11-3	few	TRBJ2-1	TGTGCCAGCAGCTTAGGTGGGGCGGGAGACTATGAGCAGTTCTTC	CASSLGGAGDYEQFF
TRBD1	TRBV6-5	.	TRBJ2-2	TGTGCCAGCAGACAACAGGGGCGTGGGGAGCTGTTTTTT	CASRQQGRGELFF
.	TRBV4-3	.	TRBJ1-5	TGCGCCAGCAGCCAAGATCCTACGGGACCAAGCAATCAGCCCCAGCATTTT	CASSQDPTGPSNQPQHF
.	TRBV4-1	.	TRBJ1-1	TGCGCCAGCAGCCAAGTAGACAGACGGACTGAAGCTTTCTTT	CASSQVDRRTEAFF
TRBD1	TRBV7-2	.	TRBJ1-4	TGTGCCAGCAGCCCCAGACAGGGGGCGCGGGAAAAACTGTTTTTT	CASSPRQGAREKLFF
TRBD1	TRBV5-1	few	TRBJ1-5	TGCGCCAGCAGCTTGGAGGACAGGGCCGGTCAGCCCCAGCATTTT	CASSLEDRAGQPQHF
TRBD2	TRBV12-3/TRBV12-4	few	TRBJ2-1	TGTGCCAGCGGGAGGGGCACTTACAATGAGCAGTTCTTC	CASGRGTYNEQFF
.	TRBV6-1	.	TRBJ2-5	TGTGCCAGCAGCGCCTTTTGGCGGTCCCAAGAGACCCAGTACTTC	CASSAFWRSQETQYF
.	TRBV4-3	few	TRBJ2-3	TGCGCCAGCAGCCAATTCGAGGGGGCAGATACGCAGTATTTT	CASSQFEGADTQYF
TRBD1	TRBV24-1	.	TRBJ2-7	TGTGCCACCAGTGACGGACAGGGGCCCTACGAGCAGTACTTC	CATSDGQGPYEQYF
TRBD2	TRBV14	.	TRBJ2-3	TGTGCCAGCAGCCAAGGCCGCAGACGGGAGTTAGCGGGGGGCTCTTTGGATACGCAGTATTTT	CASSQGRRRELAGGSLDTQYF
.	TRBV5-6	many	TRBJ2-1	TGTGCCAGCAGCTTGCAATGGGACAATGAGCAGTTCTTC	CASSLQWDNEQFF
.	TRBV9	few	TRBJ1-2	TGTGCCAGCAGCCCCGGAGGGAGTGGCTACACCTTC	CASSPGGSGYTF
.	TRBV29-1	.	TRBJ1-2	TGCAGCGTTGAGAATCCTGGCTACACCTTC	CSVENPGYTF
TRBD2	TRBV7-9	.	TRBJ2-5	TGTGCCAGCAGCTCGTCTAGCGGAAGGTACCGAGAGACCCAGTACTTC	CASSSSSGRYRETQYF
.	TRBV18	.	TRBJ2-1	TGTGCCAGCTCACCCTTGGCGGGGGTGGTACAGGGGAACAATGAGCAGTTCTTC	CASSPLAGVVQGNNEQFF
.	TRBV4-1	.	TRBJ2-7	TGCGCCAGCAGCCAAGATTTTATCGATAGGCTGGCCTACGAGCAGTACTTC	CASSQDFIDRLAYEQYF
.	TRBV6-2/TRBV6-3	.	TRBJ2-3	TGTGCCAGCAGAACCGGTGGGAGGGGGACTAGCACAGATACGCAGTATTTT	CASRTGGRGTSTDTQYF
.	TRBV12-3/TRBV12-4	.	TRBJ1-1	TGTGCCACCCGGGGCAGGGGAGCTTTCTTT	CATRGRGAFF
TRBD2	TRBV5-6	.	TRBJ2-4	TGTGCCAGCAGCCGGGGACTAACTATAGCCAAAAACATTCAGTACTTC	CASSRGLTIAKNIQYF
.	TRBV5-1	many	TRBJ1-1	TGTGCCAGCAGTTTACAGGGTTGGAACACTGAAGCTTTCTTT	CASSLQGWNTEAFF
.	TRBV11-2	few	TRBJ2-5	TGTGCCAGCAGCTTATACCTCGGTTTGGAACCAGGGGAGACCCAGTACTTC	CASSLYLGLEPGETQYF
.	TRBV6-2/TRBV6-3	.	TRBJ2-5	TGTGCCAGCACTTCTTCCAAGTACCAAGAGACCCAGTACTTC	CASTSSKYQETQYF
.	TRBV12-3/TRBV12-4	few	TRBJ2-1	TGTGCCAGCAGTCCCCAGCAGGGTAACCATGAGCAGTTCTTC	CASSPQQGNHEQFF
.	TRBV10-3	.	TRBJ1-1	TGTGCCATCAAACCGGTGACAGCCAACACTGAAGCTTTCTTT	CAIKPVTANTEAFF
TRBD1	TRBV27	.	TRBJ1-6	TGTGCCAGCACTAGGGACAGGGATTTCTCACCCCTCCACTTT	CASTRDRDFSPLHF
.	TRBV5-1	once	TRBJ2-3	TGCGCCAGCAGCTCGCCGGGGTTGGATACGCAGTATTTT	CASSSPGLDTQYF
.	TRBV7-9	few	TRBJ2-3	TGTGCCAGCAGTAAGCCTTCAGATACGCAGTATTTT	CASSKPSDTQYF
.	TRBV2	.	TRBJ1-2	TGTGCCAGCAGTGAAAAGGGCTATGGCTACACCTTC	CASSEKGYGYTF
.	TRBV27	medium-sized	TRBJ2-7	TGTGCCAGCAGTTGGGCAGGGCCCACCTACGAGCAGTACTTC	CASSWAGPTYEQYF
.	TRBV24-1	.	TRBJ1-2	TGTGCCACCAGTGATTTCCGCACAGGGAATGGCTACACCTTC	CATSDFRTGNGYTF
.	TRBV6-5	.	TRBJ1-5	TGTGCCAGCAGTTACAACAACAAGAATCAGCCCCAGCATTTT	CASSYNNKNQPQHF
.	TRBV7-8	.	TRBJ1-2	TGTGCCAGCAGCCCCCCCGCAGGGACCCTCCGCGGCTACACCTTC	CASSPPAGTLRGYTF
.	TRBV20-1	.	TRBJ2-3	TGCAGTGCTAGAGATACAGAGGGGGATGGTGGCACAGATACGCAGTATTTT	CSARDTEGDGGTDTQYF
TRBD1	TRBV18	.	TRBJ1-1	TGTGCCTATCTAGGGACGAACCTTCACACAGGGGGCGTAGGCACTGAAGCTTTCTTT	CAYLGTNLHTGGVGTEAFF
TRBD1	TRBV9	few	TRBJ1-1	TGTGCCAGCAGCGTGAGGGACAGCCCTTCTATATTTGAAGCTTTCTTT	CASSVRDSPSIFEAFF
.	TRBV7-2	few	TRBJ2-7	TGTGCCAGCAGCTTTAGATGGGACGGAATTTCCTACGAGCAGTACTTC	CASSFRWDGISYEQYF
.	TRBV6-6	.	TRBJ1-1	TGTGCCAGCAGTTCCCGGACTGAAGCTTTCTTT	CASSSRTEAFF
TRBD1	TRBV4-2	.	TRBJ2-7	TGTGCCAGCAGCCAAGCCCAGGGTGGGACAGGGAACCACGAGCAGTACTTC	CASSQAQGGTGNHEQYF